Listed below are T cell receptor beta chains from one sample, sequenced in a study of blood T cells in healthy people across ages. TCRdb re-called the 5' RACE reads with MiXCR, one entry per CDR3 protein. Altogether about 640,000 distinct CDR3 sequences are present, around 41% being singletons, with the ten largest covering around 32%. Sequencing was carried out using blood. Receptors were obtained from an elderly man in good health. The CDR3 runs from the conserved cysteine through the conserved F or W. Fields, in order: clone size, J gene, V gene, D gene, CDR3 DNA, CDR3 protein. The D gene is left open where the match is weak. Some rows mark clone size as missing; the rest say once, few, many or name a class of expanded clone.

clone size: many
J gene: TRBJ2-3
V gene: TRBV7-2
D gene: TRBD2
CDR3 DNA: TGTGCCAGCAGACCCGGGGGGGCTAGCACAGATACGCAGTATTTT
CDR3 protein: CASRPGGASTDTQYF

clone size: few
J gene: TRBJ2-7
V gene: TRBV20-1
D gene: TRBD2
CDR3 DNA: TGCAGTGCCGGGGAGGGCGCTGGGGAACGAAAGCAGTACTTC
CDR3 protein: CSAGEGAGERKQYF

clone size: .
J gene: TRBJ2-1
V gene: TRBV4-1
D gene: .
CDR3 DNA: TGCGCCAGCAGCCAACAGGAAAGCTCCTACAATGAGCAGTTCTTC
CDR3 protein: CASSQQESSYNEQFF

clone size: .
J gene: TRBJ2-2
V gene: TRBV20-1
D gene: TRBD2
CDR3 DNA: TGCAGTGCTGCCGGGACTACCACCGGGGAGCTGTTTTTT
CDR3 protein: CSAAGTTTGELFF

clone size: many
J gene: TRBJ2-5
V gene: TRBV7-3
D gene: TRBD1
CDR3 DNA: TGTGCCAGCAGCTGGACAGGGGGCAGCGAGACCCAGTACTTC
CDR3 protein: CASSWTGGSETQYF

clone size: .
J gene: TRBJ2-5
V gene: TRBV10-3
D gene: .
CDR3 DNA: TGTGCCATCAGTGGCAACTTGCTTGAGCAGTACTTC
CDR3 protein: CAISGNLLEQYF

clone size: .
J gene: TRBJ2-3
V gene: TRBV4-3
D gene: .
CDR3 DNA: TGCGCCAGCAGCCAAGATTTAAAGCGGAGTACAGATACGCAGTATTTT
CDR3 protein: CASSQDLKRSTDTQYF

clone size: .
J gene: TRBJ1-4
V gene: TRBV7-2
D gene: .
CDR3 DNA: TGTGCCAGCAGCCCCAATAGACAGGAACACGAGGTTCCTGAAAAACTGTTTTTT
CDR3 protein: CASSPNRQEHEVPEKLFF

clone size: .
J gene: TRBJ1-5
V gene: TRBV28
D gene: .
CDR3 DNA: TGTGCCAGCAGTTTAAGGGCTCCCTTCCAGCATTTT
CDR3 protein: CASSLRAPFQHF

clone size: .
J gene: TRBJ1-2
V gene: TRBV7-8
D gene: TRBD1
CDR3 DNA: TGTGCCAGCAGCTTAGAGAGACGCCGGGACAGGGTTGGACGGGGCTACACCTTC
CDR3 protein: CASSLERRRDRVGRGYTF

clone size: .
J gene: TRBJ2-3
V gene: TRBV4-2
D gene: .
CDR3 DNA: TGTGCCAGCAGCCAGGCCCCAGACGGTAGCACAGATACGCAGTATTTT
CDR3 protein: CASSQAPDGSTDTQYF

clone size: .
J gene: TRBJ2-1
V gene: TRBV11-3
D gene: .
CDR3 DNA: TGTGCCAGCAGCTTAGGAACCCTTGGCAATGAGCAGTTCTTC
CDR3 protein: CASSLGTLGNEQFF

clone size: .
J gene: TRBJ1-5
V gene: TRBV6-2/TRBV6-3
D gene: TRBD1
CDR3 DNA: TGTGCCAGCAGTTACAACCGACCCCGGACAGGAACGGGTAGCAATCAGCCCCAGCATTTT
CDR3 protein: CASSYNRPRTGTGSNQPQHF

clone size: few
J gene: TRBJ2-3
V gene: TRBV7-6
D gene: .
CDR3 DNA: TGTGCCAGCAGCTTAGACCTCAGGGATCCAGGCACAGATACGCAGTATTTT
CDR3 protein: CASSLDLRDPGTDTQYF

clone size: .
J gene: TRBJ2-1
V gene: TRBV5-1
D gene: TRBD2
CDR3 DNA: TGCGCCAGCAGCTTTCAGCTAGCGGGAGGATTCGTCGGCTCCTACAATGAGCAGTTCTTC
CDR3 protein: CASSFQLAGGFVGSYNEQFF

clone size: .
J gene: TRBJ2-7
V gene: TRBV3-1
D gene: TRBD1
CDR3 DNA: TGTGCCAGCAGCCGCAACCCCGGGACAGGGGGCAACGAGCAGTACTTC
CDR3 protein: CASSRNPGTGGNEQYF

clone size: once
J gene: TRBJ2-1
V gene: TRBV6-4
D gene: TRBD2
CDR3 DNA: TGTGCCAGCAGTGACCATAGCGGGGGGAATTACAATGAGCAGTTCTTC
CDR3 protein: CASSDHSGGNYNEQFF

clone size: .
J gene: TRBJ2-3
V gene: TRBV20-1
D gene: TRBD2
CDR3 DNA: TGCAGTGCTAGAGATCGAACTAGCGGACGACCAGATACGCAGTATTTT
CDR3 protein: CSARDRTSGRPDTQYF

clone size: .
J gene: TRBJ1-1
V gene: TRBV5-1
D gene: .
CDR3 DNA: TGCGCCAGCAGCGTGGGACTGAGCACTGAAGCTTTCTTT
CDR3 protein: CASSVGLSTEAFF

clone size: .
J gene: TRBJ2-7
V gene: TRBV7-9
D gene: .
CDR3 DNA: TGTGCCAGCAGGGATGACAGAGGGACCTACGAGCAGTACTTC
CDR3 protein: CASRDDRGTYEQYF

clone size: many
J gene: TRBJ2-4
V gene: TRBV9
D gene: .
CDR3 DNA: TGTGCCAGCAGCGTAGCTACAGGCGGGGGCGGCGAAAACATTCAGTACTTC
CDR3 protein: CASSVATGGGGENIQYF

clone size: .
J gene: TRBJ2-2
V gene: TRBV28
D gene: .
CDR3 DNA: TGTGCCAGCATACGAATCCCCGGGGAGCTGTTTTTT
CDR3 protein: CASIRIPGELFF